One sample yielded the 5 T cell receptor beta chains listed below, sequenced in a study of early T cells in non-severe SARS-CoV-2 infection. Using its own MiXCR run on the 5' RACE reads, TCRdb lists one record per CDR3 protein. The repertoire holds tens of thousands of distinct CDR3 sequences, with 20% as singletons. The sequencing used whole blood, collected at baseline. The receptors originated from an adult who was a healthcare worker with PCR-confirmed SARS-CoV-2 infection or an uninfected control (not recorded which).

This rearrangement joins TRBV12-3 or TRBV12-4 to TRBJ2-1; the match to TRBD2 covers 8 bases. V lost 5 bases, J lost 15 bases, and 15 bases stayed unmatched. This CDR3 has 14 residues. CDR3 loop: CASSPGGVGGAPFF. CDR3 DNA sequence: TGTGCCAGCAGTCCGGGGGGGGTCGGCGGGGCACCGTTCTTC.

CDR3 loop: CSASPEAGSNQPQHF. For the CDR3, the DNA is TGCAGTGCTAGCCCGGAGGCCGGTAGCAATCAGCCCCAGCATTTT. The chain employs TRBV20-1 and TRBJ1-5; D is undetermined. V lost 3 bases to trimming and J lost 0 bases, with 12 bases between them. The CDR3 is 15 residues long. The V gene's germline CDR1 is DFQATT and CDR2 SNEGSKA (reference sequence).

In its sample, this clonotype ranks as medium-sized (0.01 to 0.1%). V usage is TRBV2 and J usage is TRBJ2-3, with unresolved D. The V gene lost 10 bases and the J gene lost 0 bases, with 14 bases spanning the gap. CDR3 length: 14 residues. The germline V gene encodes CDR1 SNHLY and CDR2 FYNNEI. The chain's CDR3 is CATLLQQSTDTQYF. In DNA form, the CDR3 reads TGTGCCACCCTTCTCCAACAGAGCACAGATACGCAGTATTTT.

The sample holds a few counts of this clonotype. The chain recombines TRBV10-3 with TRBJ2-7, with TRBD1 matching over 7 bases. After removal of 0 bases from V and 2 bases from J, the junction contained 4 bases not matched to a gene. The CDR3 loop spans 15 amino acids. The germline V gene encodes CDR1 ENHRY and CDR2 SYGVKD. The CDR3 loop reads CAISESSGGPYEQYF. The DNA for the CDR3 is TGTGCCATCAGTGAGTCGTCAGGGGGACCCTACGAGCAGTACTTC.

A few counts support this clonotype. The J gene is TRBJ1-6, the V gene TRBV7-9, with a tentative D call TRBD1 (6 bases). The V end was cut by 5 bases, the J end by 2 bases, with 16 bases between. This CDR3 is built from 17 residues. CDR1 is SEHNR and CDR2 is FQNEAQ in the germline V gene (reference sequence). CDR3 sequence (DNA): TGTGCCAGCAGCCAGGGGACCTCAGGGGCCTATAATTCACCCCTCCACTTT. Its protein is CASSQGTSGAYNSPLHF.